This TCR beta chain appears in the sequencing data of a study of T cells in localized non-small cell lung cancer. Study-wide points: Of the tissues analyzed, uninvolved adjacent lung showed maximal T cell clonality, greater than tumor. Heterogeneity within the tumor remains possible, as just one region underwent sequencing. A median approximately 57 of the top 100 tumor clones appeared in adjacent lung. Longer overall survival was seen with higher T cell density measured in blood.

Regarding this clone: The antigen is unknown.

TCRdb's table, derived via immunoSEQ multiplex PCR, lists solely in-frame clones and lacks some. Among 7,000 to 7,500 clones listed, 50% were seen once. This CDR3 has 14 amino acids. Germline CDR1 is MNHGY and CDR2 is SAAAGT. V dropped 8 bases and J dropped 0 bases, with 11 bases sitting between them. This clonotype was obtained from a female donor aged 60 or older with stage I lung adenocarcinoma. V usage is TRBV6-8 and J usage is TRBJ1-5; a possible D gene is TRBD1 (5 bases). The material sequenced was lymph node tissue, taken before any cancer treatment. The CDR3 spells CASVGQLSNQPQHF. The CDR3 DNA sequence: TGTGCCAGCGTGGGGCAGCTTAGCAATCAGCCCCAGCATTTT.